This T cell receptor (beta chain) was sequenced in a study of T cells expressing NK-cell markers. Study results and caveats: Roughly 1.0-8% of CD8+ T cells in about six donors belonged to dominant NKG2C+ clonotypes.

Each CDR3 protein gets one entry in TCRdb, which reprocessed the 5' RACE reads and gives no DNA. The sample shows about 8,000 distinct CDR3 sequences, and about 10% sits with its ten largest clones. Worth noting for this clonotype: The antigen remains undetermined.

The CDR3 is made up of 17 amino acids. Germline CDR1 LGHNA, CDR2 YNFKEQ. This receptor was obtained from a man between 18 and 35 years old in good health. Material for sequencing was blood T cells: a sorted CD56 or NKG2C T cell subset, CD4+ or CD8+ T cells, or bulk PBMC T cells (not recorded which). The V call is TRBV4-2, the J call TRBJ2-1; TCRdb reports TRBD2, a call that lacks DNA to check it against. CDR3 amino acids: CASSQVEAGGHYNEQFF.